The 11 T cell receptor beta chains in this list originate from one sample, sequenced in a study of blood T cell repertoires in COVID-19. Only in-frame clones appear in the TCRdb table, and some are missing; sequencing was by immunoSEQ multiplex PCR. The sample consists of 120,000 to 150,000 clones, 79% of them appearing once. Sequencing used peripheral blood. These receptors all stem from a man in his sixties with acute or convalescent COVID-19.

This clone was detected once. The chain joins TRBV19 to TRBJ2-3; no clear D gene. CDR3 size: 13 residues. The V gene lost 4 bases and the J gene lost 7 bases, with 12 bases spanning the gap. Germline lookup yields CDR1 LNHDA and CDR2 SQIVND (reference sequence). The CDR3 DNA is TGTGCCAGTAGTACCCCCCCAACTCATACGCAGTATTTT. Its translation: CASSTPPTHTQYF.

The chain joins TRBV7-2 to TRBJ2-3, with 10 bases matching TRBD2. The V segment lost 2 bases and the J segment 5 bases; nucleotides outside the gene matches: 10. The germline CDR1 and CDR2 sequences are SGHTA and FQGNSA. There are 17 residues in the CDR3. CDR3 loop: CASSLTASGSWGDTQYF. CDR3 DNA sequence: TGTGCCAGCAGCTTAACGGCTAGCGGGAGTTGGGGAGATACGCAGTATTTT.

The V gene is TRBV30, the J gene TRBJ1-1; 7 nucleotides align to TRBD1. Trimming at V came to 2 bases and at J to 7 bases, leaving 4 bases not matched to a gene. CDR1 is GTSNPN, CDR2 SVGIG, per germline (reference sequence). The CDR3 covers 12 residues. The CDR3: CAWSRGQGEAFF. In DNA form, the CDR3 reads TGTGCCTGGAGTAGGGGGCAGGGTGAAGCTTTCTTT.

The rearrangement links TRBV28 to TRBJ2-1; 7 bases fit TRBD2. V gave up 8 bases and J gave up 6 bases; unmatched junction bases: 7. CDR3 length equals 13 residues. The germline V gene encodes CDR1 MDHEN and CDR2 SYDVKM. The CDR3 nucleotides are TGTGCCAGCCAGCGGGGCTTTTCCAATGAGCAGTTCTTC. Amino acids: CASQRGFSNEQFF.

This clone has a handful of counts. The chain uses TRBV7-9 and TRBJ1-6; the match to TRBD1 covers 9 bases. The CDR3 is made up of 15 amino acids. With 5 bases clipped from V and 7 bases from J, the junction kept 6 bases outside the gene matches. Germline CDR1 reads SEHNR; CDR2 reads FQNEAQ (reference sequence). The CDR3 region has the DNA TGTGCCAGCAGCCCACCGGGACAGGGAAATTCACCCCTCCACTTT. Residues: CASSPPGQGNSPLHF.

Comments on this clone: A read error may account for a junction end that differs from germline. The V gene is TRBV19, the J gene TRBJ2-4, with TRBD1 matching 8 bases. CDR1 and CDR2 (germline): LNHDA, SQIVND (reference sequence). This CDR3 has 17 amino acids. In nucleotides, the CDR3 is TGTGCCAGTAGTGTAGACTTACGGACAGGGGCCAAAAACATTCAGTACTTC. Translation: CASSVDLRTGAKNIQYF. The full variable domain, in which reference TRBV19 and TRBJ2-4 provide the parts outside the CDR3, is DGGITQSPKYLFRKEGQNVTLSCEQNLNHDAMYWYRQDPGQGLRLIYYSQIVNDFQKGDIAEGYSVSREKKESFPLTVTSAQKNPTAFYLCASSVDLRTGAKNIQYFGAGTRLSVL.

This clone occurred a few times. The chain links TRBV5-1 to TRBJ2-3; perhaps TRBD2 as D (5 bases). The V and J ends lost 0 bases and 4 bases respectively, with 12 bases between them. The CDR3 is 15 amino acids. CDR1 and CDR2 from the germline V gene are SGHRS and YFSETQ. The CDR3 region is CASSLGGPPADTQYF. CDR3 coding DNA: TGCGCCAGCAGCTTGGGCGGGCCCCCGGCAGATACGCAGTATTTT. The full variable domain, with the rest looked up from reference TRBV5-1 and TRBJ2-3, is KAGVTQTPRYLIKTRGQQVTLSCSPISGHRSVSWYQQTPGQGLQFLFEYFSETQRNKGNFPGRFSGRQFSNSRSEMNVSTLELGDSALYLCASSLGGPPADTQYFGPGTRLTVL.

This chain joins TRBV4-3 and TRBJ1-1; possible D gene TRBD1, 6 bases. The CDR3 contains 13 residues. Germline V gene lookup returns CDR1 LGHNA and CDR2 YSLEER. V was clipped by 0 bases and J by 7 bases, with 9 bases between them. The CDR3 protein is CASSQDRGGEAFF. In nucleotides, the CDR3 is TGCGCCAGCAGCCAAGACCGAGGGGGTGAAGCTTTCTTT.

The rearrangement links TRBV6-6 to TRBJ2-7; TRBD1 matches 10 bases. In germline, CDR1 is MNHNY, CDR2 SVGAGI (reference sequence). CDR3 length equals 15 residues. V lost 6 bases to trimming and J lost 6 bases; unmatched junction nucleotides: 11. CDR3: CASRRIGTGASEQYF. The CDR3 DNA is TGTGCCAGCAGAAGAATAGGGACAGGGGCCTCCGAGCAGTACTTC.

There are many counts of this clone. The chain is built from TRBV28 and TRBJ1-6, with D perhaps matching TRBD1 (5 bases). The V and J ends lost 2 bases and 10 bases respectively, with 12 bases between them. Per the germline V gene, CDR1 is MDHEN and CDR2 is SYDVKM. This CDR3 comprises 14 residues. CDR3 in amino acids: CASSLQGTESPLHF. For the CDR3, the DNA is TGTGCCAGCAGTTTACAGGGTACGGAATCACCCCTCCACTTT. The full variable domain, its missing parts supplied by reference TRBV28 and TRBJ1-6, is DVKVTQSSRYLVKRTGEKVFLECVQDMDHENMFWYRQDPGLGLRLIYFSYDVKMKEKGDIPEGYSVSREKKERFSLILESASTNQTSMYLCASSLQGTESPLHFGNGTRLTVT.

The genes are TRBV9 and TRBJ2-6; TRBD2 matches 9 bases. Looked up from germline, CDR1 is SGDLS and CDR2 is YYNGEE. With V trimmed by 4 bases and J by 0 bases, 2 bases remained unmatched. This CDR3 comprises 16 residues. The CDR3 region has the DNA TGTGCCAGCAGCAAAGCGGGGGGCTCTGGGGCCAACGTCCTGACTTTC. Translation: CASSKAGGSGANVLTF. Variable domain in full (rest from reference TRBV9 and TRBJ2-6): DSGVTQTPKHLITATGQRVTLRCSPRSGDLSVYWYQQSLDQGLQFLIQYYNGEERAKGNILERFSAQQFPDLHSELNLSSLELGDSALYFCASSKAGGSGANVLTFGAGSRLTVL.